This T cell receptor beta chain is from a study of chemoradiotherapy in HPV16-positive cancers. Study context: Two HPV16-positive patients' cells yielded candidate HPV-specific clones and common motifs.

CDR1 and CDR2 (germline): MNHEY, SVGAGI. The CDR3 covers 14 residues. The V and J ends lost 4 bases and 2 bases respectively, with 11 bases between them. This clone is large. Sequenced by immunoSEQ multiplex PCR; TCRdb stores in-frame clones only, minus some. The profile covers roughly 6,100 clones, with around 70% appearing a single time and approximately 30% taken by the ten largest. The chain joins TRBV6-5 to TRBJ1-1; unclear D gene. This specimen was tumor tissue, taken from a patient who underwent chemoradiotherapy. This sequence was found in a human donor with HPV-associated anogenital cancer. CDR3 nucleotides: TGTGCCAGCAGTTTGGGCAGCTTCAACACTGAAGCTTTCTTT. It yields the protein CASSLGSFNTEAFF.